A single sample gave rise to the 22 T cell receptor beta chains below, sequenced in a study of T cells in Graves' hyperthyroidism and ophthalmopathy. Using RNA transcripts as the source, TCR beta CDR3 regions were amplified. The TCR CDR3 was amplified in a first-round RT-PCR using the HTBI primer set. TCRdb fed the multiplex PCR reads into MiXCR, producing one record per CDR3 protein. Of under 700,000 distinct CDR3 sequences listed, 35% to 55% were seen once; the top ten hold roughly 8.2%. The sequenced material came from peripheral blood or thyroid tissue (not recorded which). These receptors all stem from a woman between 18 and 29 years old with Graves' hyperthyroidism.

The chain recombines TRBV11-3 with TRBJ2-7; D gene unclear. The CDR3 has 16 residues. Germline loops: CDR1 SGHNT, CDR2 YENEEA. With 6 bases removed from V and 0 bases from J, the gap between germline ends came to 18 bases. The CDR3 region is CASSPTPPDLSYEQYF. The CDR3, as DNA: TGTGCCAGCAGTCCGACTCCTCCGGATCTCTCCTACGAGCAGTACTTC.

The DNA of the CDR3 is TGCAGCGTTGAGGACAGGGAAACCACTGAAGCTTTCTTT. It codes for CSVEDRETTEAFF. This rearrangement joins TRBV29-1 to TRBJ1-1; TRBD1 matches 8 bases. The germline CDR1 and CDR2 sequences are SQVTM and ANQGSEA. The CDR3 is 13 residues long. Trimming removed 3 bases from V and 4 bases from J; junction bases left unmatched: 4.

The chain has TRBV5-8 and TRBJ2-6; no clear D. In germline, CDR1 is SGHTS, CDR2 YDEGEE. V lost 5 bases, J lost 9 bases, and 6 bases lay in between. The CDR3 length is 11 residues. The CDR3 loop is CASSLYNVLTF. DNA of the CDR3: TGTGCCAGCAGTTTATACAACGTCCTGACTTTC.

V and J are TRBV2 and TRBJ1-6, with a weak D call TRBD1 (6 bases). Germline V gene lookup returns CDR1 SNHLY and CDR2 FYNNEI. This CDR3 has 16 amino acids. The germline V and J ends were trimmed by 4 bases and 7 bases, with 17 bases remaining between them. The CDR3 bases are TGTGCCAGCAGTGCCCTCGCCGGGACACCGAATTCACCCCTCCACTTT. Residues: CASSALAGTPNSPLHF.

There are a few counts of this clonotype. V gene TRBV20-1 combines with J gene TRBJ2-7, with 8 bases lining up with TRBD2. Per germline, CDR1 DFQATT and CDR2 SNEGSKA (reference sequence). The CDR3 has 15 amino acids. The J segment lost 3 bases and the V segment lost 6 bases, leaving 13 bases of the junction unmatched. Here the CDR3 reads CSAQSGTRGGYEQYF. The CDR3 DNA reads TGCAGTGCCCAATCCGGGACTAGGGGTGGCTACGAGCAGTACTTC.

The chain links TRBV7-6 to TRBJ2-3; 10 bases agree with TRBD1. Germline trimming cut 5 bases from V and 3 bases from J; bases unmatched to any gene: 11. This CDR3 has 17 amino acids. Looked up from germline, CDR1 is SGHVS and CDR2 is FNYEAQ. CDR3 protein: CASSPLRTGGRTDTQYF. The CDR3 coding sequence is TGTGCCAGCAGCCCCTTACGGACAGGGGGTAGGACAGATACGCAGTATTTT.

On this clonotype itself: At one end, the junction sequence differs from germline, possibly due to a read error. This chain joins TRBV24-1 and TRBJ1-5, with no clear D. Germline V gene sequence: CDR1 KGHDR, CDR2 SFDVKD. CDR3 length: 13 residues. CDR3 sequence: CASSPDPAQLQHF. CDR3 DNA: TGTGCCAGCAGTCCTGACCCAGCGCAGCTCCAGCATTTT.

This chain uses TRBV24-1 with TRBJ2-5; 9 bases line up with TRBD1. The CDR3 runs to 15 residues. Germline V lookup: CDR1 KGHDR, CDR2 SFDVKD. V lost 3 bases, J lost 4 bases, and 5 bases stayed unmatched. CDR3 nucleotides: TGTGCCACCAGTGATACAGCGGGACAGGGAGAGACCCAGTACTTC. Amino acids: CATSDTAGQGETQYF.

This chain links TRBV15 with TRBJ1-5; no definite D call. V was cut by 0 bases and J by 4 bases, with 7 bases left in between. There are 14 residues in the CDR3. Germline lookup yields CDR1 LNHNV and CDR2 YYDKDF (reference sequence). In nucleotides, the CDR3 is TGTGCCACCAGCAGAGAAGTCGGAAATCAGCCCCAGCATTTT. Translation: CATSREVGNQPQHF.

V is TRBV29-1 and J is TRBJ1-1; weak D call: TRBD1 (6 bases). The germline CDR1 and CDR2 sequences are SQVTM and ANQGSEA. The CDR3 contains 12 residues. Trimming took off 8 bases at V and 6 bases at J, with 16 bases between the two ends. The CDR3: CSSFTGTPEAFF. For the CDR3, the DNA is TGCAGCAGCTTTACAGGGACCCCTGAAGCTTTCTTT. Variable domain in full (rest from reference TRBV29-1 and TRBJ1-1): SAVISQKPSRDICQRGTSLTIQCQVDSQVTMMFWYRQQPGQSLTLIATANQGSEATYESGFVIDKFPISRPNLTFSTLTVSNMSPEDSSIYLCSSFTGTPEAFFGQGTRLTVV.

Points on this clonotype: The conserved phenylalanine or tryptophan normally closing the CDR3 is absent here, so this likely arose from a read error. The chain employs TRBV29-1 and TRBJ2-5; TRBD2 matches at 7 bases. CDR1 is SQVTM, CDR2 ANQGSEA, per germline. The CDR3 loop spans 16 amino acids. With V trimmed by 0 bases and J by 4 bases, 11 bases remained unmatched. In DNA, the CDR3 is TGCAGCGTTGAAGATCTGGGTGGGTCGGGGGGAGAGACCCAGTACTCC. Its translation is CSVEDLGGSGGETQYS.

The chain carries TRBV29-1 and TRBJ1-1; D possibly corresponds to TRBD1 (6 bases). The CDR3 consists of 13 residues. CDR1 SQVTM and CDR2 ANQGSEA come from the germline V gene. V was trimmed by 4 bases and J by 0 bases, leaving 9 bases between them. The CDR3 spells CSVGAGVNTEAFF. In nucleotides, the CDR3 is TGCAGCGTTGGGGCAGGGGTGAACACTGAAGCTTTCTTT.

V usage is TRBV20-1 and J usage is TRBJ2-5, with 9 bases fitting TRBD1. The junction had 7 bases not matched to a gene; V was cut back by 4 bases and J by 4 bases. The CDR3 is 14 residues long. Looked up from germline, CDR1 is DFQATT and CDR2 is SNEGSKA (reference sequence). The CDR3 spells CSAIKDRGAETQYF. Here the CDR3 DNA reads TGCAGTGCTATAAAGGACAGGGGCGCAGAGACCCAGTACTTC.

The chain carries TRBV2 and TRBJ1-5, with 8 nucleotides matching TRBD1. Losses at the gene ends were 8 bases for V and 7 bases for J; bases not matched to a gene: 10. Germline CDR1 reads SNHLY; CDR2 reads FYNNEI. The CDR3 totals 14 residues. As DNA, the CDR3 is TGTGCCAGCGGCCAGGGGGCGGGGAACCAGCCCCAGCATTTT. Residues: CASGQGAGNQPQHF. Variable domain in full (rest from reference TRBV2 and TRBJ1-5): EPEVTQTPSHQVTQMGQEVILRCVPISNHLYFYWYRQILGQKVEFLVSFYNNEISEKSEIFDDQFSVERPDGSNFTLKIRSTKLEDSAMYFCASGQGAGNQPQHFGDGTRLSIL.

This clonotype has a count of ten or more. This chain links TRBV29-1 with TRBJ1-2; D not resolved. V lost 7 bases, J lost 7 bases, and 13 bases lay in between. This CDR3 comprises 11 residues. Germline CDR1 is SQVTM and CDR2 is ANQGSEA. As DNA, the CDR3 is TGCAGCGCGAAGATTCGGGGTGGCTACACCTTC. Its protein product is CSAKIRGGYTF.

This clonotype was found many times. The chain joins TRBV10-3 to TRBJ1-4; 7 bases fit TRBD1. The germline CDR1 and CDR2 sequences are ENHRY and SYGVKD. J lost 7 bases, V lost 10 bases, and 9 bases had no gene match. This CDR3 is 13 amino acids long. In nucleotides, the CDR3 is TGTGCCACCCAGGGGACAGATTCTGAAAAACTGTTTTTT. Its translation: CATQGTDSEKLFF.

This clonotype was seen ten or more times. The rearrangement links TRBV19 to TRBJ2-6; D is unclear. The CDR3 spans 15 residues. Trimming cost V 1 base and J 4 bases, with 8 bases left between them. CDR1 is LNHDA and CDR2 is SQIVND in the germline V gene (reference sequence). Written as DNA, the CDR3 is TGTGCCAGTAGTATAGGGTCGTACGGGGCCAACGTCCTGACTTTC. Protein sequence: CASSIGSYGANVLTF.

There are a few counts of this clonotype. The chain is built from TRBV2 and TRBJ2-7, with D perhaps being TRBD1 or TRBD2 (5 bases each). Trimming pared 4 bases from V and 2 bases from J, leaving 9 bases between. Germline lookup yields CDR1 SNHLY and CDR2 FYNNEI. There are 13 residues in the CDR3. In nucleotides, the CDR3 is TGTGCCAGCAGTGGGGACGCTGCCTACGAGCAGTACTTC. Protein: CASSGDAAYEQYF.

V is TRBV10-3 and J is TRBJ1-1; D unresolved. Trimming removed 10 bases at V and 4 bases at J, with 16 bases between. Germline V gene lookup returns CDR1 ENHRY and CDR2 SYGVKD. The CDR3 loop spans 13 amino acids. CDR3 residues: CATQSSVATEAFF. In DNA form, the CDR3 reads TGTGCCACCCAAAGTAGTGTAGCCACTGAAGCTTTCTTT.

This chain uses TRBV24-1 with TRBJ2-5, with D unclear. V was shortened by 3 bases and J by 0 bases, with 7 bases between the two germline ends. CDR1 and CDR2 (germline): KGHDR, SFDVKD. The CDR3 runs 14 residues. The CDR3 sequence: CATSDITDQETQYF. CDR3 bases: TGTGCCACCAGTGATATCACAGACCAAGAGACCCAGTACTTC.

The table lists this clonotype with a count of one. The rearrangement links TRBV27 to TRBJ2-7, with D maybe TRBD2 (6 bases). V shed 5 bases and J shed 0 bases, with 17 bases lying between them. Germline-derived CDR1 and CDR2 are MNHEY and SMNVEV (reference sequence). This CDR3 is built from 16 residues. CDR3 DNA: TGTGCCAGCAGTCCGATAGCGGAACTCCCCTCCTACGAGCAGTACTTC. As protein: CASSPIAELPSYEQYF.

V is TRBV7-8 and J is TRBJ1-1; 8 nucleotides match TRBD1. This CDR3 spans 15 amino acids. Germline V gives CDR1 SGHVS, CDR2 FQNEAQ. V dropped 5 bases and J dropped 1; count of bases not matched to a gene: 6. CDR3 amino acids: CASSADDRGNTEAFF. CDR3 bases: TGTGCCAGCAGCGCGGATGACAGGGGGAACACTGAAGCTTTCTTT.